The T cell receptor beta chain under discussion was sequenced for a study of CD4 T cells in relation to SARS-CoV-2 and coronaviruses. About the study: Shared crossreactive spike epitopes were mapped to their HLA restriction. Whole-study results and caveats: Approximately 65% of donors had memory CD4+ clonotypes crossrecognizing SARS-CoV-2 and common cold coronavirus spike. Monoreactive clones expanded significantly more to SARS-CoV-2 than crossreactive clones did.

Naive and memory CD4+ T cell DNA was deep-sequenced without culture. Clones were sequenced by immunoSEQ multiplex PCR, and TCRdb holds only the in-frame ones, with some missing. The data show about 65,000 clones, about 89% seen once. From germline, CDR1 is SQVTM and CDR2 ANQGSEA. The CDR3 sequence is 13 residues long. Trimming removed 7 bases at V and 0 bases at J, with 12 bases between. CD4+ T cells from unexposed donors were obtained before the COVID-19 pandemic (2011-2018). About this clone itself: The antigen remains unidentified.

Sequences were obtained from memory CD4+ T cells from PBMCs. The chain carries TRBV29-1 and TRBJ1-1, with D possibly being TRBD1 (6 bases). This TCR derives from a human donor in good health. The CDR3 is CSGNRAMNTEAFF. The CDR3 DNA sequence: TGCAGCGGTAACAGGGCGATGAACACTGAAGCTTTCTTT. Combining the CDR3 with reference TRBV29-1 and TRBJ1-1 gives the whole variable domain SAVISQKPSRDICQRGTSLTIQCQVDSQVTMMFWYRQQPGQSLTLIATANQGSEATYESGFVIDKFPISRPNLTFSTLTVSNMSPEDSSIYLCSGNRAMNTEAFFGQGTRLTVV.